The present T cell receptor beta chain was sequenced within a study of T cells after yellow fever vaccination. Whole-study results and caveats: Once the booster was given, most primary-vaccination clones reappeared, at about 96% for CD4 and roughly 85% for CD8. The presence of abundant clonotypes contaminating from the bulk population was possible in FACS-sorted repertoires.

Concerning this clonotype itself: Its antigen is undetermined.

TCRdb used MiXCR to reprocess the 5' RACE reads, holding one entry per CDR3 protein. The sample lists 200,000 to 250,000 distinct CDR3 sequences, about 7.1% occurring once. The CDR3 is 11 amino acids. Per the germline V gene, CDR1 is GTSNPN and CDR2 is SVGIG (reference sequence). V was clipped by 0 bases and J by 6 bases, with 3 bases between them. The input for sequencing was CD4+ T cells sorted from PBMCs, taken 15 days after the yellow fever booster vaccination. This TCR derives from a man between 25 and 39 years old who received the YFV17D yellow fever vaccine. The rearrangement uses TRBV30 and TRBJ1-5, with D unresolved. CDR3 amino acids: CAWSVGQPQHF. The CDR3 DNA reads TGTGCCTGGAGTGTAGGTCAGCCCCAGCATTTT.